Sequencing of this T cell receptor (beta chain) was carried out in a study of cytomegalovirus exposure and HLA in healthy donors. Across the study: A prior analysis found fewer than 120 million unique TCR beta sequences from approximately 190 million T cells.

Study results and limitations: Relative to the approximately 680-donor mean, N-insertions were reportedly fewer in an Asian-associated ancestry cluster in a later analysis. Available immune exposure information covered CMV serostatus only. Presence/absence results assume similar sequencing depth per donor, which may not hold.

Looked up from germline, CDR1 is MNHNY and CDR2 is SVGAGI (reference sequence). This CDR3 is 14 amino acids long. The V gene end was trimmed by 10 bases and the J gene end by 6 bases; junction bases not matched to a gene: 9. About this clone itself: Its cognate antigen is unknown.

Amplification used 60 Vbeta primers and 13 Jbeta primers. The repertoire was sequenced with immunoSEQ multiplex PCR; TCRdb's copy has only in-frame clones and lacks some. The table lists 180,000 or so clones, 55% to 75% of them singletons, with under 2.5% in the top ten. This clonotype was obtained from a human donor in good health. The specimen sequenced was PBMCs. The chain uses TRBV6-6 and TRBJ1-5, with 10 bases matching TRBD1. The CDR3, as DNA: TGTGCCACAATTGACAGGGGGCAAGGTCAGCCCCAGCATTTT. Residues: CATIDRGQGQPQHF.